The 16 T cell receptor beta chains reported below all come from one sample, sequenced in a study of CD8+ T cells in alopecia areata. Investigators isolated RNA and reverse transcribed it into cDNA to act as the sequencing template. The table came from immunoSEQ multiplex PCR; TCRdb's copy has only in-frame clones and leaves some out. The sample includes about 110,000 clones, roughly 59% of them seen just once. Sequenced: CD8+ T cells sorted from blood. These receptors were taken from a human donor in good health.

This clone was observed many times. The chain has TRBV19 and TRBJ1-1; 7 bases are shared with TRBD1. Germline CDR1 and CDR2: LNHDA and SQIVND (reference sequence). The trim removed 7 bases at V and 4 bases at J, leaving 9 bases unmatched. The CDR3 has 14 residues. CDR3 protein: CASTGTAGGTEAFF. The CDR3 bases are TGTGCCAGTACCGGGACAGCCGGGGGCACTGAAGCTTTCTTT.

This clone occurred a few times. The V gene is TRBV19, the J gene TRBJ1-1, with unresolved D. Germline V gene data show CDR1 as LNHDA and CDR2 as SQIVND (reference sequence). Trimming took 3 bases from V and 2 from J, leaving 13 bases between them. The CDR3 is 15 amino acids. DNA for the CDR3: TGTGCCAGTAGTATCCCCGGACTTGGTAACACTGAAGCTTTCTTT. Its protein is CASSIPGLGNTEAFF.

The count of this clone is one. The genes are TRBV5-6 and TRBJ2-7; perhaps TRBD1 as D (5 bases). The V gene's germline CDR1 is SGHDT and CDR2 YYEEEE. The ends were cut back, 4 bases at V and 0 bases at J, with 11 bases in the middle. The CDR3 runs 14 residues. CDR3 nucleotides: TGTGCCAGCAGCCGACCAGGGATCTCCTACGAGCAGTACTTC. Its protein is CASSRPGISYEQYF.

The rearrangement links TRBV4-2 to TRBJ1-2, with 7 bases that match TRBD1. The ends lost 1 base at V and 2 bases at J; junction bases unmatched: 7. Germline assignment: CDR1 LGHNA and CDR2 YNFKEQ. This CDR3 has 16 amino acids. The CDR3, as DNA: TGTGCCAGCAGCCAAGTTGTAAGGACAGGCAACTATGGCTACACCTTC. Translated, it gives CASSQVVRTGNYGYTF.

This clone was recorded once. The CDR3 here is CSADPGAGMGEQYF. In nucleotides, the CDR3 is TGCAGCGCGGACCCTGGGGCCGGGATGGGAGAGCAGTACTTC. The chain is built from TRBV29-1 and TRBJ2-7; the D call may be TRBD1 or TRBD2 (5 bases each). This CDR3 has 14 amino acids. Germline CDR1 and CDR2: SQVTM and ANQGSEA. Trimming left V 7 bases short and J 7 bases short, with 23 bases between.

In its sample, this clone was seen once. The V gene is TRBV4-3, the J gene TRBJ2-1; maybe TRBD1 (5 bases). V was clipped by 0 bases and J by 8 bases, with 14 bases between them. The V gene's germline CDR1 is LGHNA and CDR2 YSLEER. This CDR3 has 15 residues. CDR3 protein: CASSQEVQGADEQFF. DNA for the CDR3: TGCGCCAGCAGCCAAGAGGTGCAGGGTGCGGATGAGCAGTTCTTC.

The chain employs TRBV28 and TRBJ2-3; D gene ambiguous. The V end was cut by 8 bases, the J end by 0 bases, with 12 bases between. Germline V gene sequence: CDR1 MDHEN, CDR2 SYDVKM. CDR3 length equals 14 residues. CDR3 DNA sequence: TGTGCCAGCCAGCGCTACACTAGCACAGATACGCAGTATTTT. It codes for CASQRYTSTDTQYF.

The chain carries TRBV27 and TRBJ1-5, with D perhaps matching TRBD1 (5 bases). The CDR3 totals 14 residues. Germline lookup yields CDR1 MNHEY and CDR2 SMNVEV (reference sequence). V gave up 0 bases and J gave up 4 bases, with 7 bases separating them. This CDR3 reads CASSLSRGNQPQHF. CDR3 in DNA: TGTGCCAGCAGTTTATCGCGGGGGAATCAGCCCCAGCATTTT.

The chain uses TRBV2 and TRBJ1-6; 9 bases are shared with TRBD1. The trim removed 6 bases at V and 9 bases at J, leaving 9 bases unmatched. Germline loops: CDR1 SNHLY, CDR2 FYNNEI. The CDR3 runs 15 residues. The DNA for the CDR3 is TGTGCCAGCAGCGAGGTGACAGGGGGAAGTTCACCCCTCCACTTT. This sequence encodes CASSEVTGGSSPLHF. Variable domain in full (rest from reference TRBV2 and TRBJ1-6): EPEVTQTPSHQVTQMGQEVILRCVPISNHLYFYWYRQILGQKVEFLVSFYNNEISEKSEIFDDQFSVERPDGSNFTLKIRSTKLEDSAMYFCASSEVTGGSSPLHFGNGTRLTVT.

The table lists this clone with a few counts. The chain combines TRBV6-1 with TRBJ2-7; D gene ambiguous. The germline V gene encodes CDR1 MNHNS and CDR2 SASEGT. V was pared by 5 bases and J by 0 bases, with 5 bases between. This CDR3 spans 12 amino acids. The CDR3 coding sequence is TGTGCCAGCAGTCCAATCTCCTACGAGCAGTACTTC. It specifies CASSPISYEQYF.

J is TRBJ1-2 and V is TRBV4-1, with D possibly being TRBD1 (6 bases). V was shortened by 0 bases and J by 6 bases, with 8 bases between the two germline ends. Germline CDR1 is MGHRA and CDR2 is YSYEKL. This CDR3 region has 13 residues. The CDR3 DNA reads TGCGCCAGCAGCCAAGAGGGGACAAATGGCTACACCTTC. Translated: CASSQEGTNGYTF.

For this clone: The junction differs from germline at one of its ends, possibly a read error. The rearrangement uses TRBV7-7 and TRBJ2-7; TRBD1 aligns across 7 bases. The CDR3 is 16 amino acids. Germline assignment: CDR1 SSHAT and CDR2 FNYEAQ (reference sequence). The CDR3 DNA sequence: TGTGCTAGCAGTGCCTCCCCTCGACAGGGATCCTACGAGCAGTACTTC. It is translated as CASSASPRQGSYEQYF.

This clone appeared a few times. This chain connects TRBV19 to TRBJ2-6; weak D call: TRBD2 (6 bases). Trimming took off 6 bases at V and 3 bases at J, with 15 bases between the two ends. The CDR3 contains 16 residues. CDR1 is LNHDA and CDR2 is SQIVND in the germline V gene (reference sequence). CDR3 in DNA: TGTGCCAGTAGCCAAGATTGGGGGGTTGGGGCCAACGTCCTGACTTTC. Translation gives CASSQDWGVGANVLTF. Full variable domain (remainder filled in from reference TRBV19 and TRBJ2-6): DGGITQSPKYLFRKEGQNVTLSCEQNLNHDAMYWYRQDPGQGLRLIYYSQIVNDFQKGDIAEGYSVSREKKESFPLTVTSAQKNPTAFYLCASSQDWGVGANVLTFGAGSRLTVL.

The V gene is TRBV5-6, the J gene TRBJ2-7; no clear D. The CDR3 totals 12 residues. The germline V gene encodes CDR1 SGHDT and CDR2 YYEEEE. Between the trimmed V and J ends, which lost 0 bases and 3 bases, there was a span of 4 bases. As DNA, the CDR3 is TGTGCCAGCAGCTTGGCGAACTACGAGCAGTACTTC. It is translated as CASSLANYEQYF.

This chain uses TRBV28 with TRBJ2-7, with D possibly TRBD2 on 6 matching bases. CDR3 length: 11 residues. Germline CDR1 is MDHEN and CDR2 is SYDVKM. V shed 6 bases and J shed 6 bases, with 9 bases lying between them. The CDR3 nucleotides are TGTGCCAGCAGACTAGCTGCCGAGCAGTACTTC. Residues: CASRLAAEQYF.

V usage is TRBV19 and J usage is TRBJ1-5; D is perhaps TRBD1 (6 bases). Germline CDR1 LNHDA, CDR2 SQIVND (reference sequence). With 10 bases removed from V and 0 bases from J, the gap between germline ends came to 13 bases. CDR3 size: 14 residues. This CDR3 is CATTRGYSNQPQHF. The CDR3 DNA follows: TGTGCCACCACCAGGGGATATAGCAATCAGCCCCAGCATTTT.